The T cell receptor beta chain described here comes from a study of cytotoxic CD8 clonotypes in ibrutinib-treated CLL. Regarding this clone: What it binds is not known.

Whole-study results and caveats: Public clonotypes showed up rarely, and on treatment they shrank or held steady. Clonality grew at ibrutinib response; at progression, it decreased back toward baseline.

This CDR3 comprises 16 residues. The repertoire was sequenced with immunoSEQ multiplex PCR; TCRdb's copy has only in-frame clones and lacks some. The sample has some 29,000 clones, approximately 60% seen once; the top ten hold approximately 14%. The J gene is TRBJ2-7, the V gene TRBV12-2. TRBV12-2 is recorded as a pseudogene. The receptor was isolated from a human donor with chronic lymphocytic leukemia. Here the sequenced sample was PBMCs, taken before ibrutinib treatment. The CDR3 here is CASRLMSREQTYEQYF. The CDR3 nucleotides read TGTGCAAGTCGCTTAATGTCCAGGGAGCAAACCTACGAGCAGTACTTC.